This T cell receptor (beta chain) derives from a study of blood T cell repertoires in COVID-19. In the study's own analysis: Cell counts per sample came from amplifying reference gene primers. TCRdb keeps only in-frame clones here, not all; method: immunoSEQ multiplex PCR. V and J calls and clone size follow that table, whereas D and trimming were derived from the DNA. The sample has hundreds of thousands of clones, 75% to 90% seen once. The count of this clone is one. Germline V lookup: CDR1 LGHNT, CDR2 FRNRAP. The CDR3 runs to 18 residues. V was cut by 0 bases and J by 3 bases, with 19 bases left in between.

This chain connects TRBV12-5 to TRBJ2-3, with D possibly TRBD1 on 8 matching bases. The clonotype was recovered from a middle-aged man with acute or convalescent COVID-19. The sample comprised peripheral blood. The CDR3 is CASGLVRGAGGATDTQYF. The CDR3 region has the DNA TGTGCTAGTGGTTTGGTACGGGGGGCAGGGGGCGCGACAGATACGCAGTATTTT.